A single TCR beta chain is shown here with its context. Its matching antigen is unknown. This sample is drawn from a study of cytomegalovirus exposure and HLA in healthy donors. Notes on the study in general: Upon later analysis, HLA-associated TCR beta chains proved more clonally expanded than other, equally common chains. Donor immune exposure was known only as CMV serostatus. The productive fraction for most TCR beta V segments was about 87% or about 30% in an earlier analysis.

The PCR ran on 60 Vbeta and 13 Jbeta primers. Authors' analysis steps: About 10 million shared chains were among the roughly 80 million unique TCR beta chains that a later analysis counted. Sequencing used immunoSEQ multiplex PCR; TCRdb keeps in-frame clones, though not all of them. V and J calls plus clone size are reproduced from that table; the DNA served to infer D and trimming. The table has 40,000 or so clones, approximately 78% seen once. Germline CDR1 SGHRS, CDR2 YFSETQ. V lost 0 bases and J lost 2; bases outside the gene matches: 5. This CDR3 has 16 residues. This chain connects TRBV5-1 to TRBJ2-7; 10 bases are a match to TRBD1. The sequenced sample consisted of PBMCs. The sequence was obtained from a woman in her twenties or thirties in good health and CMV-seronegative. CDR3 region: CASSLGGQGKTYEQYF. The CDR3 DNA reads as TGCGCCAGCAGCTTGGGGGGACAGGGGAAGACCTACGAGCAGTACTTC.